This T cell receptor (beta chain) was profiled in a study of blood T cell repertoires in COVID-19. Study overall: Researchers got acute and convalescent COVID-19 samples from the United States, Italy and Spain.

Original data processing: Estimates of nucleated cell counts were drawn from the amplification of reference gene primers. Clones were read by immunoSEQ multiplex PCR, and TCRdb kept only the in-frame ones, dropping some. Clone size and V and J calls were adopted from that table, with D and trimming inferred from the DNA. The sample has over 95,000 clones, around 85% seen once. What was sequenced was peripheral blood. The clonotype comes from a human donor in a cohort sampled during active COVID-19.

The CDR3 DNA sequence: TGTGCCACCGCCGGGACACCGGAGGATGGCTACACCTTC. Translating gives CATAGTPEDGYTF. The V call is TRBV10-3, the J call TRBJ1-2; maybe TRBD1 (6 bases). CDR3 size: 13 residues. The V gene lost 10 bases and the J gene lost 6 bases, with 18 bases spanning the gap. The germline V gene encodes CDR1 ENHRY and CDR2 SYGVKD.